This T cell receptor (beta chain) was found in a study of identical twins. Germline loops: CDR1 SGHKS, CDR2 YYEKEE (reference sequence). V dropped 3 bases and J dropped 4 bases, with 8 bases sitting between them. The CDR3 covers 13 residues. cDNA molecules carried unique molecular identifiers, and template switching added a universal primer site. One entry per CDR3 protein, called by TCRdb with MiXCR from the 5' RACE reads. The sample records approximately 630,000 distinct CDR3 sequences, just over 7% being singletons. This clonotype was seen ten or more times. The same data also went into a second study, on yellow fever vaccine responses in identical twins. That paper states: Twin vaccine T cell responses reportedly seemed partly convergent, partly personalized.

The V and J genes are TRBV5-5 and TRBJ2-1; D ambiguous. This receptor was obtained from a young woman in good health. Specimen: PBMCs. CDR3 amino acids: CASSSPRYNEQFF. The CDR3 region has the DNA TGTGCCAGCAGCTCCCCACGTTACAATGAGCAGTTCTTC.